The 28 T cell receptor beta chains below come from one sample, sequenced in a study of CD8 T cells in Susac syndrome. RNA was extracted with the RNeasy kit, and a quantity of about 0.5 to 1 ug was reverse transcribed using random hexamers. Using its own MiXCR run on the immunoSEQ multiplex PCR reads, TCRdb lists one record per CDR3 protein. Here the sample spans approximately 190,000 distinct CDR3 sequences, approximately 95% being singletons. Sequences were obtained from CD8+ T cells from PBMCs. Receptors were obtained from a human donor with Susac syndrome.

This chain uses TRBV29-1 with TRBJ2-3, with 9 positions matching TRBD1. V lost 6 bases and J lost 5; bases outside the gene matches: 9. The CDR3 has 14 residues. CDR1 SQVTM and CDR2 ANQGSEA come from the germline V gene. CDR3 region: CSVPGQGPVDTQYF. CDR3 DNA sequence: TGCAGCGTGCCGGGACAGGGACCCGTAGATACGCAGTATTTT.

The chain combines TRBV9 with TRBJ1-2; D remains unclear. V was pared by 0 bases and J by 6 bases, with 12 bases between. Germline V gene lookup returns CDR1 SGDLS and CDR2 YYNGEE. The length of the CDR3 is 14 residues. For the CDR3, the DNA is TGTGCCAGCAGCGTAGATAATCGACTTGATGGCTACACCTTC. Amino acid sequence: CASSVDNRLDGYTF.

The rearrangement uses TRBV4-1 and TRBJ1-4, with unresolved D. CDR1 and CDR2 from the germline V gene are MGHRA and YSYEKL. V gave up 0 bases and J gave up 4 bases, with 9 bases separating them. The CDR3 runs 15 residues. CDR3 residues: CASSQDRANNEKLFF. The CDR3 DNA follows: TGCGCCAGCAGCCAAGATCGTGCCAATAATGAAAAACTGTTTTTT.

This clonotype appeared once. This sequence joins TRBV20-1 and TRBJ2-1; a weak D match, TRBD1 (5 bases). There are 13 residues in the CDR3. Looked up from germline, CDR1 is DFQATT and CDR2 is SNEGSKA (reference sequence). Deletions cut 3 bases from V and 5 bases from J, with 11 bases between. In DNA, the CDR3 is TGCAGTGCTAGTGAAGGGGTCGACAATGAGCAGTTCTTC. This gives the protein CSASEGVDNEQFF.

The CDR3 region has the DNA TGTGCCTGGAGGGAGAGCGGACCCAAGTACTTC. Translating it yields CAWRESGPKYF. This chain links TRBV30 with TRBJ2-5; weak D call: TRBD2 (5 bases). The V end was cut by 3 bases, the J end by 12 bases, with 14 bases between. Germline lookup yields CDR1 GTSNPN and CDR2 SVGIG (reference sequence). This CDR3 is 11 amino acids long.

This rearrangement joins TRBV5-1 to TRBJ2-7; 16 bases agree with TRBD2. The CDR3 spans 17 residues. The ends lost 5 bases at V and 5 bases at J; junction bases unmatched: 10. Germline CDR1 is SGHRS and CDR2 is YFSETQ. In nucleotides, the CDR3 is TGCGCCAGCAGTTCCGGGACTAGCGGGAGGGCCGTGGACGAGCAGTACTTC. This codes for CASSSGTSGRAVDEQYF.

In regard to this clonotype: One end of the junction does not line up with germline, which may come from a read error. The chain couples TRBV3-1 to TRBJ2-1; unclear D gene. CDR3 length equals 16 residues. Per germline, CDR1 LGHDT and CDR2 YNNKEL (reference sequence). In nucleotides, the CDR3 is TGTGCCAGCAGGCAAGAAGGGCTTATGAGATACAATGAGCAGTTCTTC. Protein product: CASRQEGLMRYNEQFF.

CDR3: CAWSVKDSSGNTIYF. DNA for the CDR3: TGTGCCTGGAGTGTTAAGGATAGCTCTGGAAACACCATATATTTT. The gene calls are TRBV30 and TRBJ1-3, with unresolved D. This CDR3 is built from 15 residues. Germline lookup yields CDR1 GTSNPN and CDR2 SVGIG (reference sequence). Trimming took off 0 bases at V and 0 bases at J, with 9 bases between the two ends.

V usage is TRBV29-1 and J usage is TRBJ2-7, with D hard to call. The V end was cut by 4 bases, the J end by 7 bases, with 11 bases between. Germline V gives CDR1 SQVTM, CDR2 ANQGSEA. This CDR3 spans 11 amino acids. CDR3 amino acids: CSVVKRTEQYF. In DNA, the CDR3 is TGCAGCGTTGTTAAGAGAACTGAGCAGTACTTC.

The V and J genes are TRBV20-1 and TRBJ2-7, with 8 nucleotides matching TRBD1. CDR1 is DFQATT, CDR2 SNEGSKA, per germline (reference sequence). This CDR3 region has 15 residues. V gave up 0 bases and J gave up 3 bases; unmatched junction bases: 7. The CDR3 sequence is CSARDLGQGGYEQYF. The DNA for the CDR3 is TGCAGTGCTAGAGATCTAGGACAGGGCGGCTACGAGCAGTACTTC.

The V call is TRBV21-1, the J call TRBJ2-7; no check of the table's D call, TRBD2, against the DNA was made. TRBV21-1 is reported as a pseudogene. This CDR3 has 14 amino acids. The CDR3 nucleotides are TGTGCCAGCCTAGGGGGACTCGCCTCCTACGAGCAGTACTTC. Translation: CASLGGLASYEQYF.

This chain links TRBV24-1 with TRBJ1-2; 7 positions match TRBD1. Germline-derived CDR1 and CDR2 are KGHDR and SFDVKD. The V gene end was trimmed by 5 bases and the J gene end by 6 bases; junction bases not matched to a gene: 5. CDR3 length equals 13 residues. CDR3 DNA sequence: TGTGCCACCAGTGGGGGACAGTCCCATGGCTACACCTTC. Residues: CATSGGQSHGYTF.

The chain joins TRBV18 to TRBJ2-3, with 10 bases lining up with TRBD1. The V gene's germline CDR1 is KGHSH and CDR2 LQKENI. The CDR3 is made up of 15 amino acids. The V gene end was trimmed by 5 bases and the J gene end by 3 bases; junction bases not matched to a gene: 5. The CDR3 region has the DNA TGTGCCAGCTCAGAACCGGGACAGGGGACAGATACGCAGTATTTT. Residues: CASSEPGQGTDTQYF.

This chain links TRBV13 with TRBJ2-1; possible D gene TRBD2, 6 bases. Germline V gives CDR1 PRHDT, CDR2 FYEKMQ (reference sequence). The V end was cut by 2 bases, the J end by 6 bases, with 20 bases between. The CDR3 extends over 17 amino acids. The CDR3 sequence: CASSLRGAGTFGNEQFF. CDR3 coding DNA: TGTGCCAGCAGCTTAAGAGGGGCTGGGACTTTTGGCAATGAGCAGTTCTTC.

The chain recombines TRBV20-1 with TRBJ2-7; 9 nucleotides line up with TRBD2. Germline V gene lookup returns CDR1 DFQATT and CDR2 SNEGSKA (reference sequence). V lost 6 bases to trimming and J lost 0 bases; unmatched junction nucleotides: 3. The CDR3 loop spans 13 amino acids. In DNA form, the CDR3 reads TGCAGTGCCAGGACTAGCGTCTCCTACGAGCAGTACTTC. Residues: CSARTSVSYEQYF.

The V and J genes are TRBV6-1 and TRBJ1-2; TRBD1 agrees at 7 bases. V dropped 10 bases and J dropped 6; count of bases not matched to a gene: 8. The CDR3 has 12 residues. CDR1 MNHNS and CDR2 SASEGT come from the germline V gene. CDR3 sequence (DNA): TGTGCCACCCTACTCCAGGGGGATGGCTACACCTTC. Translated, it gives CATLLQGDGYTF.

The chain employs TRBV7-3 and TRBJ2-6, with D uncertain. The CDR3 loop spans 14 amino acids. The germline CDR1 and CDR2 sequences are SGHTA and FQGTGA. Deletions cut 4 bases from V and 4 bases from J, with 8 bases between. The CDR3 reads CASSSVPGANVLTF. The CDR3 DNA reads as TGTGCCAGCAGCTCAGTACCGGGGGCCAACGTCCTGACTTTC.

The rearrangement uses TRBV29-1 and TRBJ2-1, with TRBD1 matching over 8 bases. With 3 bases clipped from V and 2 bases from J, the junction kept 6 bases outside the gene matches. CDR3 length: 15 residues. The germline gives CDR1 SQVTM, CDR2 ANQGSEA. The CDR3 bases are TGCAGCGTTGATGGAGGACAGGGTACCTACAATGAGCAGTTCTTC. Encoded protein: CSVDGGQGTYNEQFF.

The rearrangement joins TRBV7-9 to TRBJ1-5; D is ambiguous. This CDR3 is built from 13 residues. V shed 2 bases and J shed 4 bases, with 6 bases lying between them. Germline V lookup: CDR1 SEHNR, CDR2 FQNEAQ (reference sequence). CDR3 DNA sequence: TGTGCCAGCAGCTTATCCCTAAATCAGCCCCAGCATTTT. Protein sequence: CASSLSLNQPQHF.

The V call is TRBV5-6, the J call TRBJ2-2; D is ambiguous. The germline CDR1 and CDR2 sequences are SGHDT and YYEEEE. The ends were cut back, 7 bases at V and 6 bases at J, with 10 bases in the middle. The CDR3 totals 12 residues. CDR3: CASALGAGELFF. As DNA, the CDR3 is TGTGCCAGCGCTCTTGGAGCCGGGGAGCTGTTTTTT.

The V gene is TRBV23-1, the J gene TRBJ2-1, with D unresolved. TRBV23-1 is an open reading frame, and its role is uncertain. Trimming pared 3 bases from V and 9 bases from J, leaving 9 bases between. The CDR3 extends over 12 amino acids. This chain's CDR3 is CASSHRECEQFF. The CDR3 coding sequence is TGCGCCAGCAGTCATCGTGAATGTGAGCAGTTCTTC.

This clonotype appeared once. The chain uses TRBV3-1 and TRBJ2-7; TRBD1 agrees at 8 bases. V dropped 1 base and J dropped 11; count of bases not matched to a gene: 10. There are 14 residues in the CDR3. Germline V gives CDR1 LGHDT, CDR2 YNNKEL (reference sequence). CDR3 sequence: CASSQGSGQGSEYF. CDR3 coding DNA: TGTGCCAGCAGCCAAGGTTCTGGACAGGGTTCTGAGTACTTC.

This rearrangement joins TRBV20-1 to TRBJ2-3; D may be TRBD1 (6 bases). V was cut by 3 bases and J by 8 bases, with 12 bases left in between. CDR3 size: 12 residues. The germline V gene encodes CDR1 DFQATT and CDR2 SNEGSKA (reference sequence). CDR3 loop: CSARATGSTQYF. CDR3 nucleotides: TGCAGTGCTAGGGCAACAGGGTCTACGCAGTATTTT.

The chain joins TRBV5-6 to TRBJ1-2, with a weak D call TRBD1 (6 bases). Trimming cost V 5 bases and J 6 bases, with 17 bases left between them. Germline V gene data show CDR1 as SGHDT and CDR2 as YYEEEE. This CDR3 comprises 14 residues. The chain's CDR3 is CASRQQQGMDGYTF. As DNA, the CDR3 is TGTGCCAGCAGGCAGCAACAGGGTATGGATGGCTACACCTTC. The entire variable domain, with the rest obtained from reference TRBV5-6 and TRBJ1-2, is as follows: DAGVTQSPTHLIKTRGQQVTLRCSPKSGHDTVSWYQQALGQGPQFIFQYYEEEERQRGNFPDRFSGHQFPNYSSELNVNALLLGDSALYLCASRQQQGMDGYTFGSGTRLTVV.

The J gene is TRBJ1-4, the V gene TRBV15, with 9 positions matching TRBD1. In germline, CDR1 is LNHNV, CDR2 YYDKDF (reference sequence). The CDR3 has 17 residues. Losses at the gene ends were 4 bases for V and 8 bases for J; bases not matched to a gene: 14. The CDR3 region is CATSTTGGDLLGEKLFF. In DNA, the CDR3 is TGTGCCACCAGCACCACAGGGGGCGACCTTCTAGGAGAAAAACTGTTTTTT. Full variable domain (rest looked up from reference TRBV15 and TRBJ1-4): DAMVIQNPRYQVTQFGKPVTLSCSQTLNHNVMYWYQQKSSQAPKLLFHYYDKDFNNEADTPDNFQSRRPNTSFCFLDIRSPGLGDTAMYLCATSTTGGDLLGEKLFFGSGTQLSVL.

The chain uses TRBV10-3 and TRBJ2-1; 8 nucleotides align to TRBD1. The CDR3 covers 17 residues. Germline V gene sequence: CDR1 ENHRY, CDR2 SYGVKD. The trim removed 7 bases at V and 2 bases at J, leaving 13 bases unmatched. CDR3 region: CAIKVARQGTTYNEQFF. The CDR3 DNA sequence: TGTGCCATCAAAGTGGCGAGACAGGGGACGACCTACAATGAGCAGTTCTTC.

This clonotype was seen only once. V and J are TRBV15 and TRBJ2-5, with D possibly matching TRBD2 (5 bases). The ends were cut back, 2 bases at V and 5 bases at J, with 9 bases in the middle. This CDR3 spans 13 amino acids. Germline CDR1 is LNHNV and CDR2 is YYDKDF (reference sequence). The CDR3, as DNA: TGTGCCACCAGCAGATCGTCTAGCGAGACCCAGTACTTC. Its protein is CATSRSSSETQYF.

V and J are TRBV5-1 and TRBJ1-1; unclear D gene. The CDR3 loop spans 14 amino acids. CDR1 is SGHRS and CDR2 is YFSETQ in the germline V gene. V was pared by 4 bases and J by 1 base, with 11 bases between. The CDR3 loop is CASSISTANTEAFF. The CDR3 coding sequence is TGCGCCAGCAGCATCTCGACGGCGAACACTGAAGCTTTCTTT. Complete variable domain (other parts from reference TRBV5-1 and TRBJ1-1): KAGVTQTPRYLIKTRGQQVTLSCSPISGHRSVSWYQQTPGQGLQFLFEYFSETQRNKGNFPGRFSGRQFSNSRSEMNVSTLELGDSALYLCASSISTANTEAFFGQGTRLTVV.